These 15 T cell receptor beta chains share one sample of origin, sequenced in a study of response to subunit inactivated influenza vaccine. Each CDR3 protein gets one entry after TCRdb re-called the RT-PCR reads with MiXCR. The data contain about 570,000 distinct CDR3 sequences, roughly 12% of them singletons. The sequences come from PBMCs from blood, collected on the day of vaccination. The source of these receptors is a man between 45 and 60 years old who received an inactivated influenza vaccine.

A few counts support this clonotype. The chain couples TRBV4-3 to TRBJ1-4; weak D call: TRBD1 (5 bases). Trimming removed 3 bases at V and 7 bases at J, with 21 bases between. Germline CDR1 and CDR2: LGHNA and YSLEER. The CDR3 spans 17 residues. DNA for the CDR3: TGCGCCAGCAGCCAGAATGCTAATACAGGTCTAGGTGAAAAACTGTTTTTT. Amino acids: CASSQNANTGLGEKLFF.

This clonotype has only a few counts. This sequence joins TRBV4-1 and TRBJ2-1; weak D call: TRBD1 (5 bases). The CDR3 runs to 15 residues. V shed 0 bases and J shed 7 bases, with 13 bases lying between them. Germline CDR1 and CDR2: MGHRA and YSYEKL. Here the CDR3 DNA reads TGCGCCAGCAGCCAAGACAGGGTATCAGGGAATGAGCAGTTCTTC. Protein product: CASSQDRVSGNEQFF.

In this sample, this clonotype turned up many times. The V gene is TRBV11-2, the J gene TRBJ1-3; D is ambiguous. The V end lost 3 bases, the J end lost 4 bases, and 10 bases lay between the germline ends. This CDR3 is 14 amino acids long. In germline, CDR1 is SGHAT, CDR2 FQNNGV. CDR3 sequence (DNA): TGTGCCAGCAGCTTTAGTCCCGGGGGAAACACCATATATTTT. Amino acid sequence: CASSFSPGGNTIYF.

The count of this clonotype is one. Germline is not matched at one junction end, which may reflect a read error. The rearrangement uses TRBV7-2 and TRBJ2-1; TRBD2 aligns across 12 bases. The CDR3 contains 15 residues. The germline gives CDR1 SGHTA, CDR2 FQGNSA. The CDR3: CASSLAGGPFNEQFF. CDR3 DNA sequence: TGTGCCAGCAGCCTAGCGGGAGGGCCTTTTAATGAGCAGTTCTTC. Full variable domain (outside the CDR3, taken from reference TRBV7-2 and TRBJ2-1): GAGVSQSPSNKVTEKGKDVELRCDPISGHTALYWYRQSLGQGLEFLIYFQGNSAPDKSGLPSDRFSAERTGGSVSTLTIQRTQQEDSAVYLCASSLAGGPFNEQFFGPGTRLTVL.

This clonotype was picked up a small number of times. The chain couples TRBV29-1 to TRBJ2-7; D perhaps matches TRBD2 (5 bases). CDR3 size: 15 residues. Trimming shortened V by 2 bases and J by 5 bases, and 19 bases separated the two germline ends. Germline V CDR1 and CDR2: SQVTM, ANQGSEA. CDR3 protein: CSVEHRGSFGHEQYF. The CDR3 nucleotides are TGCAGCGTTGAACATAGAGGGTCATTTGGGCACGAGCAGTACTTC.

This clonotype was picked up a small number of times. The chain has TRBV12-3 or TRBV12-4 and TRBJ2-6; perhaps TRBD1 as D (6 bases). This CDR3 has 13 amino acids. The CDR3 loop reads CATGLSGANVLTF. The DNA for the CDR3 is TGTGCTACAGGGCTCTCTGGGGCCAACGTCCTGACTTTC.

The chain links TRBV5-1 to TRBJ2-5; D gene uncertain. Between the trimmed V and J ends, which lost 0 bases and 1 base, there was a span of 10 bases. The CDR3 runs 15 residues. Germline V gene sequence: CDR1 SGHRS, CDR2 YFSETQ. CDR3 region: CASSLGARLQETQYF. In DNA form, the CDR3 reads TGCGCCAGCAGCTTGGGGGCCAGACTCCAAGAGACCCAGTACTTC.

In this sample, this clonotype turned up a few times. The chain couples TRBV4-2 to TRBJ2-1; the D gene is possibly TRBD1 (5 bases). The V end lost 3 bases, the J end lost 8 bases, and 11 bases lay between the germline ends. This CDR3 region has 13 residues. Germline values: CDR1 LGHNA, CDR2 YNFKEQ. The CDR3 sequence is CASSQGLGDEQFF. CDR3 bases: TGTGCCAGCAGCCAGGGGCTAGGCGATGAGCAGTTCTTC.

CDR3 in DNA: TGTGCCAGCAGCCCTGGGCTCCTCAGTGAAGCTTTCTTT. As protein: CASSPGLLSEAFF. This chain links TRBV5-5 with TRBJ1-1; D remains unclear. CDR1 is SGHKS and CDR2 is YYEKEE in the germline V gene (reference sequence). The CDR3 contains 13 residues. Trimming removed 4 bases from V and 7 bases from J, with 14 bases in between.

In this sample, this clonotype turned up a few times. DNA for the CDR3: TGTGCCAGCAGTTTAGCGCCCGGCAATCAGCCCCAGCATTTT. It specifies CASSLAPGNQPQHF. The chain employs TRBV12-3 or TRBV12-4 and TRBJ1-5; D is uncertain. V was pared by 0 bases and J by 2 bases, with 5 bases between. This CDR3 spans 14 amino acids.

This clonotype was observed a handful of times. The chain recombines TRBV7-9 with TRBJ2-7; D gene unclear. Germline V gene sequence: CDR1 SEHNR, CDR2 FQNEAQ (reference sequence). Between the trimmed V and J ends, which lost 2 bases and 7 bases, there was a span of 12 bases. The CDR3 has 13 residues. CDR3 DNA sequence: TGTGCCAGCAGCTTATTATTAGTTGGGGAGCAGTACTTC. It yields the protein CASSLLLVGEQYF.

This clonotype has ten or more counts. In DNA form, the CDR3 reads TGTGCCAGTAGTTACACCTCCGGGACAGGGAACTACGAGCAGTACTTC. Protein: CASSYTSGTGNYEQYF. The chain carries TRBV19 and TRBJ2-7; 9 nucleotides match TRBD1. The germline CDR1 and CDR2 sequences are LNHDA and SQIVND (reference sequence). CDR3 length: 16 amino acids. With 5 bases clipped from V and 3 bases from J, the junction kept 11 bases outside the gene matches.

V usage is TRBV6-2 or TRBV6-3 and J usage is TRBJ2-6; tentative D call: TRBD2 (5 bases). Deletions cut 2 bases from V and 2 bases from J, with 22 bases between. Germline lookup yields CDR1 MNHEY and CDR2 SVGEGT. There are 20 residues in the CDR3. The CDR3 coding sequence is TGTGCCAGCAGTTACCTAGCCGGAGACAAACCATTCCCTGGGGCCAACGTCCTGACTTTC. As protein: CASSYLAGDKPFPGANVLTF.

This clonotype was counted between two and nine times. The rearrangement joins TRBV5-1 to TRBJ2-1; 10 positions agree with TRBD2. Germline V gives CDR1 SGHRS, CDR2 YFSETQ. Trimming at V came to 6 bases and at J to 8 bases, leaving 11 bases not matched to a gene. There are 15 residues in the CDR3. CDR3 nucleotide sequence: TGCGCCAGCATAGGGAGAACTAGCGGGATCGATGAGCAGTTCTTC. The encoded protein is CASIGRTSGIDEQFF.

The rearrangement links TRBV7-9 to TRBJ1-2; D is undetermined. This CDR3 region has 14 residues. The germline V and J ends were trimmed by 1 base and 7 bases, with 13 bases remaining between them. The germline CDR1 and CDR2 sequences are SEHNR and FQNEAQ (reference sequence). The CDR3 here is CASSLETMAGGYTF. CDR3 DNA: TGTGCCAGCAGCTTAGAGACGATGGCAGGTGGCTACACCTTC. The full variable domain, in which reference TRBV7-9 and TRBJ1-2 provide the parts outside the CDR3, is DTGVSQNPRHKITKRGQNVTFRCDPISEHNRLYWYRQTLGQGPEFLTYFQNEAQLEKSRLLSDRFSAERPKGSFSTLEIQRTEQGDSAMYLCASSLETMAGGYTFGSGTRLTVV.